These T cell receptor beta chains were read from a single sample in a study of sequential checkpoint blockade in melanoma. Here immunoSEQ multiplex PCR was the method, and the copy in TCRdb shows in-frame clones only, minus some. Of fewer than 30,000 clones in the sample, about 83% were seen once. The material sequenced was CD8+ T cells sorted from blood (inferred from file names), taken from a patient given nivolumab and ipilimumab in sequence. The origin of the receptors is a human donor with melanoma. The CDR3 runs from the conserved cysteine through the conserved F or W. The order of the fields is V gene, J gene, D gene, clone size, CDR3 protein, CDR3 DNA. The D gene is left open where the match is weak. Size is omitted from some rows. Given values are once, few, many or a class for expanded clones.

TRBV6-1,TRBJ1-1,-,few,CASSNLWTSEAFF,TGTGCCAGCAGTAACCTCTGGACAAGTGAAGCTTTCTTT
TRBV19,TRBJ2-1,-,-,CASSVAGYNEQFF,TGTGCCAGTAGTGTCGCGGGGTACAATGAGCAGTTCTTC
TRBV28,TRBJ2-7,TRBD1,-,CASRGTGGYEQYF,TGTGCCAGCAGGGGGACAGGGGGATACGAGCAGTACTTC
TRBV6-6,TRBJ1-1,-,-,CAGWGGSGTEAFF,TGTGCCGGGTGGGGGGGTTCGGGCACTGAAGCTTTCTTT
TRBV30,TRBJ2-1,TRBD2,-,CAWSVRLAGYEQFF,TGTGCCTGGAGTGTACGACTAGCGGGGTATGAGCAGTTCTTC
TRBV6-5,TRBJ1-2,-,-,CASGPPGYGYTF,TGTGCCAGCGGTCCCCCGGGCTATGGCTACACCTTC
TRBV4-3,TRBJ1-1,TRBD1,-,CASSQDAAGGTEAFF,TGCGCCAGCAGCCAAGATGCGGCAGGGGGGACTGAAGCTTTCTTT
TRBV4-3,TRBJ1-6,-,-,CASSQLTGDNSPLHF,TGCGCCAGCAGCCAACTGACGGGGGATAATTCACCCCTCCACTTT
TRBV6-5,TRBJ2-3,-,-,CASSYEAGHTDTQYF,TGTGCCAGCAGTTACGAGGCGGGGCACACAGATACGCAGTATTTT
TRBV21-1,TRBJ1-2,-,few,CASSLQGYTF,TGTGCCAGCAGCCTTCAGGGCTACACCTTC
TRBV9,TRBJ2-2,TRBD1,medium-sized,CASSLPRTGNTGELFF,TGTGCCAGCAGCCTCCCACGGACAGGGAACACCGGGGAGCTGTTTTTT
TRBV5-6,TRBJ1-2,TRBD1,-,CASSFPGQFYGYTF,TGTGCCAGCAGCTTTCCGGGACAGTTCTATGGCTACACCTTC
TRBV30,TRBJ2-3,TRBD2,-,CAWNIAGLTDTQYF,TGTGCCTGGAACATAGCGGGGCTCACAGATACGCAGTATTTT
TRBV19,TRBJ2-1,TRBD2,-,CASSIASGGAYEQFF,TGTGCCAGTAGTATAGCCAGCGGGGGGGCCTATGAGCAGTTCTTC
TRBV4-1,TRBJ1-5,-,-,CASSLRRVNQPQHF,TGCGCCAGCAGCCTCAGGCGGGTGAATCAGCCCCAGCATTTT
TRBV27,TRBJ2-1,TRBD1,-,CASSLTGDPYNEQFF,TGTGCCAGCAGTTTGACAGGGGATCCCTACAATGAGCAGTTCTTC
TRBV19,TRBJ2-3,-,-,CASRFTDTQYF,TGTGCCAGTCGGTTTACAGATACGCAGTATTTT
TRBV19,TRBJ2-1,-,few,CASSIVYVGAVEQFF,TGTGCCAGTAGTATAGTTTACGTGGGAGCAGTTGAGCAGTTCTTC
TRBV19,TRBJ1-2,TRBD1,-,CASSSRDRGESNYGYTF,TGTGCCAGTAGTAGCCGGGACAGGGGGGAATCTAACTATGGCTACACCTTC
TRBV11-2,TRBJ2-5,-,-,CASSLVGQGGETQYF,TGTGCCAGCAGCTTAGTAGGGCAGGGTGGGGAGACCCAGTACTTC
TRBV19,TRBJ1-1,-,-,CASSISGAAEAFF,TGTGCCAGTAGTATTAGCGGTGCCGCTGAAGCTTTCTTT
TRBV19,TRBJ2-7,-,-,CASSEGVVYEQYF,TGTGCCAGTAGTGAGGGGGTCGTGTACGAGCAGTACTTC
TRBV9,TRBJ2-1,-,once,CASSAVTRNEQFF,TGTGCCAGCAGCGCTGTGACTAGGAATGAGCAGTTCTTC
TRBV4-3,TRBJ1-2,-,-,CASSQVEYLAYGYTF,TGCGCCAGCAGCCAAGTAGAGTACCTAGCCTATGGCTACACCTTC
TRBV5-4,TRBJ2-5,-,-,CASSEISSEQETQYF,TGTGCCAGCAGCGAAATTAGTAGTGAACAAGAGACCCAGTACTTC
TRBV18,TRBJ2-7,-,-,CASSLPLGSYEQYF,TGTGCCAGCTCACTTCCACTAGGTTCTTACGAGCAGTACTTC
TRBV4-1,TRBJ1-5,TRBD1,-,CASSPGTGGGGVNQPQHF,TGCGCCAGCAGCCCGGGGACAGGGGGCGGAGGGGTAAATCAGCCCCAGCATTTT
TRBV11-2,TRBJ2-7,TRBD1,once,CASSLWTGSNEQYF,TGTGCCAGCAGCCTATGGACAGGCAGCAACGAGCAGTACTTC
TRBV2,TRBJ2-2,TRBD2,-,CASSDGAGASRELFF,TGTGCCAGCAGTGACGGAGCGGGGGCCTCGAGGGAGCTGTTTTTT
TRBV4-1,TRBJ2-2,TRBD2,-,CASSPRTSGQTTGELFF,TGCGCCAGCAGCCCCAGGACTAGCGGGCAGACCACCGGGGAGCTGTTTTTT
TRBV9,TRBJ1-2,-,-,CASSVGTVYGYTF,TGTGCCAGCAGCGTAGGGACAGTCTATGGCTACACCTTC
TRBV7-3,TRBJ2-1,TRBD2,-,CASSVGLANEQFF,TGTGCCAGCAGCGTCGGACTAGCCAATGAGCAGTTCTTC
TRBV5-6,TRBJ1-4,-,once,CASSFGRQSYNEKLFF,TGTGCCAGCAGCTTTGGCCGACAGAGCTACAATGAAAAACTGTTTTTT
TRBV14,TRBJ2-3,-,once,CASSDRFFRADTQYF,TGTGCCAGCAGCGACAGGTTCTTCCGGGCAGATACGCAGTATTTT
TRBV4-1,TRBJ2-7,-,once,CASSQGTGYEQYF,TGCGCCAGCAGCCAAGGTACAGGGTACGAGCAGTACTTC
TRBV14,TRBJ2-7,-,few,CASSQRRGLYEQYF,TGTGCCAGCAGCCAACGCAGAGGACTTTACGAGCAGTACTTC
TRBV7-6,TRBJ2-3,-,-,CASSTRLDDTQYF,TGTGCCAGCAGCACACGACTAGACGATACGCAGTATTTT
TRBV7-9,TRBJ2-1,TRBD2,-,CASRGAGLAGFYNEQFF,TGTGCCAGCAGGGGAGCGGGACTAGCGGGGTTTTACAATGAGCAGTTCTTC
TRBV2,TRBJ2-7,-,-,CANRETAYEQYF,TGTGCCAACAGGGAGACGGCATACGAGCAGTACTTC
TRBV7-2,TRBJ2-3,TRBD2,-,CASSPGDSGMYTDTQYF,TGTGCCAGCAGCCCTGGTGATAGCGGGATGTACACAGATACGCAGTATTTT
TRBV10-1,TRBJ1-1,-,-,CASSDSSEALRYTEAFF,TGCGCCAGCAGTGACTCTTCCGAGGCGTTGAGGTACACTGAAGCTTTCTTT
TRBV19,TRBJ2-5,-,-,CATRDINLQETQYF,TGTGCCACTAGGGACATCAACCTACAAGAGACCCAGTACTTC
TRBV11-2,TRBJ1-1,-,-,CASSGQLNTEAFF,TGTGCCAGCAGCGGGCAGTTGAACACTGAAGCTTTCTTT
TRBV4-2,TRBJ1-1,-,-,CASSPGGAYMNTEAFF,TGTGCCAGCAGCCCGGGGGGCGCCTACATGAACACTGAAGCTTTCTTT
TRBV4-1,TRBJ1-1,-,-,CASSQDRGGGTEAFF,TGCGCCAGCAGCCAAGATCGTGGGGGAGGCACTGAAGCTTTCTTT
TRBV21-1,TRBJ2-7,-,few,CASSKERRGGTYEQYF,TGTGCCAGCAGCAAAGAGCGGCGGGGGGGGACCTACGAGCAGTACTTC
TRBV19,TRBJ2-7,TRBD1,-,CASGTGVGYEQYF,TGTGCCAGTGGGACAGGGGTGGGGTACGAGCAGTACTTC
TRBV27,TRBJ2-6,-,-,CASSGDSSGANVLTF,TGTGCCAGCAGTGGGGACTCCTCTGGGGCCAACGTCCTGACTTTC
TRBV4-2,TRBJ2-2,TRBD1,-,CASSHATGTGDTGELFF,TGTGCCAGCAGCCATGCTACCGGGACAGGGGACACCGGGGAGCTGTTTTTT
TRBV29-1,TRBJ2-1,-,-,CSAYKGGKDEQFF,TGCAGCGCGTACAAGGGGGGGAAGGATGAGCAGTTCTTC
TRBV7-9,TRBJ1-1,-,-,CASSSSGVRNTEAFF,TGTGCCAGCAGCTCCTCAGGGGTGCGGAACACTGAAGCTTTCTTT
TRBV5-1,TRBJ2-1,-,-,CASSPDSDNEQFF,TGCGCCAGCAGCCCGGACAGCGACAATGAGCAGTTCTTC
TRBV7-2,TRBJ2-7,-,once,CASSLASGRWEQYF,TGTGCCAGCAGCTTAGCATCAGGGCGCTGGGAGCAGTACTTC